Detailed here is one T cell receptor (beta chain). Its antigen is unknown. These data come from a study of T cell responses to AZD1222 COVID-19 vaccine. Study at large: Second-dose intervals near 4 or 12 weeks were combined. Overall study results and limits: Repertoires were collected only later (after the peak T cell response had occurred). Among AZD1222 vaccinees, only 5 to 7 were seropositive at baseline. White British people made up most donors, females outnumbered males, and clonal diversity was possibly underestimated.

The germline V gene encodes CDR1 SGHTA and CDR2 FQGTGA. The length of the CDR3 is 15 residues. Trimming took off 0 bases at V and 4 bases at J, with 9 bases between the two ends. Assay: immunoSEQ multiplex PCR; the TCRdb copy retains only in-frame clones and omits some. The sample consists of some 100,000 clones, around nine tenths of them appearing once. The rearrangement uses TRBV7-3 and TRBJ2-2; no clear D. The source is an adult in good health. The sequences come from peripheral blood, collected on day 0 of AZD1222 vaccination. The CDR3 is CASSLTADFTGELFF. CDR3 bases: TGTGCCAGCAGCTTAACGGCAGACTTCACCGGGGAGCTGTTTTTT. Full variable domain (rest looked up from reference TRBV7-3 and TRBJ2-2): GAGVSQTPSNKVTEKGKYVELRCDPISGHTALYWYRQSLGQGPEFLIYFQGTGAADDSGLPNDRFFAVRPEGSVSTLKIQRTERGDSAVYLCASSLTADFTGELFFGEGSRLTVL.